A few counts support the clone carrying this T cell receptor beta chain. The entry originates in a study of cytomegalovirus exposure and HLA in healthy donors. Germline lookup yields CDR1 LNHNV and CDR2 YYDKDF (reference sequence). Trimming removed 6 bases from V and 8 bases from J; junction bases left unmatched: 6. The CDR3 is 12 residues long. Use of 60 Vbeta and 13 Jbeta primers characterized the PCR. The assay was immunoSEQ multiplex PCR, and TCRdb's table has in-frame clones only and misses some. The table has about 82,000 clones, 60% to 80% seen once. This sequence originates from a woman between 50 and 59 years old in good health and CMV-seropositive. The chain joins TRBV15 to TRBJ1-1, with 7 bases identical to TRBD1. Sequencing was performed on PBMCs. This CDR3 is CATRAGQLEAFF. For the CDR3, the DNA is TGTGCCACCAGGGCGGGACAGCTAGAAGCTTTCTTT.